The rows below give T cell receptor beta chains drawn from one sample of a study of vaccination effects on CD4 cells after COVID-19. These receptors lack a known antigen. Data came from immunoSEQ multiplex PCR; TCRdb stores just in-frame clones and leaves some out. The sample has roughly 50,000 clones, 75% to 90% seen once. This sample comprised CD4+ T cells from PBMCs cultured with HCoV-229E spike peptides, obtained before COVID-19 vaccination. These receptors all stem from a human donor who received a COVID-19 vaccine. Each CDR3 is given without its conserved first and last residue. Fields, in order: J gene, CDR3 length, V gene, CDR3 protein.

j_gene: TRBJ2-1
len: 17
v_gene: TRBV6-1
CDR3aa: ASSEGGLAGGIKYNEQF

j_gene: TRBJ1-5
len: 12
v_gene: TRBV2
CDR3aa: ASSGQGGYQPQH

j_gene: TRBJ1-6
len: 11
v_gene: TRBV25-1
CDR3aa: ASHGQTNSPLH

j_gene: TRBJ1-3
len: 13
v_gene: TRBV3-1/TRBV3-2
CDR3aa: ASSQLDRLGNTIY

j_gene: TRBJ1-3
len: 11
v_gene: TRBV12-3/TRBV12-4
CDR3aa: APQSVSGNTIY

j_gene: TRBJ2-1
len: 11
v_gene: TRBV2
CDR3aa: ASRGTVSSEQF

j_gene: TRBJ2-5
len: 11
v_gene: TRBV6-5
CDR3aa: ATRGDLQETQY

j_gene: TRBJ1-3
len: 16
v_gene: TRBV7-9
CDR3aa: ASSLSGTGVSSGNTIY

j_gene: TRBJ1-1
len: 14
v_gene: TRBV3-1/TRBV3-2
CDR3aa: ASSPYRGGMNTEAF

j_gene: TRBJ2-5
len: 12
v_gene: TRBV7-2
CDR3aa: ASSLFGGRETQY

j_gene: TRBJ1-1
len: 13
v_gene: TRBV2
CDR3aa: ASSEQGAFLTEAF

j_gene: TRBJ2-5
len: 16
v_gene: TRBV4-2
CDR3aa: ASSQRSGRGGPGETQY

j_gene: TRBJ1-2
len: 12
v_gene: TRBV2
CDR3aa: ASRGRQGEGGYT

j_gene: TRBJ1-2
len: 13
v_gene: TRBV30
CDR3aa: AWSVLGTGNYGYT

j_gene: TRBJ2-2
len: 12
v_gene: TRBV6-2/TRBV6-3
CDR3aa: ASSYLGGTGELF

j_gene: TRBJ1-3
len: 14
v_gene: TRBV5-5
CDR3aa: ASSSSGTGSGNTIY

j_gene: TRBJ2-2
len: 13
v_gene: TRBV4-1
CDR3aa: ASSQRQGFTGELF

j_gene: TRBJ1-1
len: 15
v_gene: TRBV5-1
CDR3aa: ASSLYGRTWGDTEAF

j_gene: TRBJ2-5
len: 12
v_gene: TRBV6-5
CDR3aa: ASSYSGAEETQY

j_gene: TRBJ1-1
len: 12
v_gene: TRBV10-3
CDR3aa: AIRWTGEATEAF

j_gene: TRBJ1-6
len: 13
v_gene: TRBV5-4
CDR3aa: ASSLAGQNNSPLH

j_gene: TRBJ1-4
len: 13
v_gene: TRBV12-5
CDR3aa: ASGLGQFLGEKLF

j_gene: TRBJ1-2
len: 9
v_gene: TRBV12-3/TRBV12-4
CDR3aa: ASRWGYGYT

j_gene: TRBJ2-5
len: 10
v_gene: TRBV28
CDR3aa: ASSSVTETQY

j_gene: TRBJ2-1
len: 12
v_gene: TRBV2
CDR3aa: ASRAGDYYNEQF